The text below deals with one T cell receptor (beta chain). Its cognate antigen is unknown. Clones were read by immunoSEQ multiplex PCR, and TCRdb kept only the in-frame ones, dropping some. The sample lists about 14,000 clones; approximately 71% were seen once. The data belong to a study of chemoradiotherapy in HPV16-positive cancers. Repeated repertoire sampling spanned the course of chemoradiotherapy. Notes on the study in general: Candidate HPV-specific clones and E7-related TCR motifs grew in tumor during treatment.

V shed 2 bases and J shed 4 bases, with 15 bases lying between them. CDR1 SGHDT and CDR2 YYEEEE come from the germline V gene. The CDR3 runs 15 residues. Sampling was done from a patient who underwent chemoradiotherapy. The rearrangement uses TRBV5-6 and TRBJ2-5, with D perhaps TRBD1 (6 bases). The TCR originated in a human donor with HPV-associated anogenital cancer. CDR3 DNA sequence: TGTGCCAGCAGCTTCGGACAGTCCTTCGTAGAGACCCAGTACTTC. Residues: CASSFGQSFVETQYF.